A selection of T cell receptor beta chains follows, all from one sample in a study of blood T cells in healthy people across ages. Using its own MiXCR run on the 5' RACE reads, TCRdb lists one record per CDR3 protein. The table has roughly 500,000 distinct CDR3 sequences, 27% seen once. The material sequenced was blood. Receptors originate from a woman in her seventies in good health. Both conserved end residues are part of each CDR3. D genes are given only for firm matches. Size is omitted from some rows. Given values are once, few, many or a class for expanded clones.

d_gene: -; v_gene: TRBV11-2; abundance: few; j_gene: TRBJ2-5; CDR3nt: TGTGCCAGCAGTCCAGCGGTGAGAGAGACCCAGTACTTC; CDR3aa: CASSPAVRETQYF
d_gene: TRBD2; v_gene: TRBV20-1; abundance: few; j_gene: TRBJ2-1; CDR3nt: TGCAGTGCTATCGTACTAGCGGGTATAAATGAGCAGTTCTTC; CDR3aa: CSAIVLAGINEQFF
d_gene: -; v_gene: TRBV7-2; abundance: few; j_gene: TRBJ1-2; CDR3nt: TGTGCCAGCACACCCAGTCCAGGGAACTATGGCTACACCTTC; CDR3aa: CASTPSPGNYGYTF
d_gene: TRBD2; v_gene: TRBV7-2; abundance: many; j_gene: TRBJ2-1; CDR3nt: TGTGCCAGCAGCTTTTCCGGGACTAACTACAATGAGCAGTTCTTC; CDR3aa: CASSFSGTNYNEQFF
d_gene: -; v_gene: TRBV4-3; abundance: -; j_gene: TRBJ1-4; CDR3nt: TGCGCCAGCAGCCACACACAGGGCGAAAAACTGTTTTTT; CDR3aa: CASSHTQGEKLFF
d_gene: TRBD1; v_gene: TRBV5-1; abundance: -; j_gene: TRBJ2-4; CDR3nt: TGCGCCAGCAGCTTGGGGACAGGGGAGAACATTCAGTACTTC; CDR3aa: CASSLGTGENIQYF
d_gene: -; v_gene: TRBV19; abundance: -; j_gene: TRBJ2-3; CDR3nt: TGTGCCAGTAGTATGGCCACTTCCCGGGATACGCAGTATTTT; CDR3aa: CASSMATSRDTQYF
d_gene: -; v_gene: TRBV11-1; abundance: -; j_gene: TRBJ2-1; CDR3nt: TGTGCCAGCAGCGGCAGGGTAATCGACAATGAGCAGTTCTTC; CDR3aa: CASSGRVIDNEQFF
d_gene: -; v_gene: TRBV5-5; abundance: once; j_gene: TRBJ2-6; CDR3nt: -; CDR3aa: CASSWTFGAGANVLTF
d_gene: -; v_gene: TRBV2; abundance: -; j_gene: TRBJ2-7; CDR3nt: TGTGCCAGCAGTAGGGACCTCCTCCTAAGTTACGAGCAGTACTTC; CDR3aa: CASSRDLLLSYEQYF
d_gene: -; v_gene: TRBV18; abundance: -; j_gene: TRBJ2-2; CDR3nt: TGTGCCAGCTCACCACAGACCCCTTTGGGAGGCACCGGGGAGCTGTTTTTT; CDR3aa: CASSPQTPLGGTGELFF
d_gene: -; v_gene: TRBV19; abundance: -; j_gene: TRBJ2-1; CDR3nt: TGTGCCAGTAGTATCTCCCCGACAGTTTCGACCCTCTACAATGAGCAGTTCTTC; CDR3aa: CASSISPTVSTLYNEQFF
d_gene: -; v_gene: TRBV7-2; abundance: -; j_gene: TRBJ2-4; CDR3nt: TGTGCCAGCAGCCCGGTCGGCGTCAAAAACATTCAGTACTTC; CDR3aa: CASSPVGVKNIQYF
d_gene: TRBD1; v_gene: TRBV20-1; abundance: few; j_gene: TRBJ1-4; CDR3nt: TGCAGTGCTTCGGACAGGGCTAGTAAAAAACTGTTTTTT; CDR3aa: CSASDRASKKLFF
d_gene: -; v_gene: TRBV9; abundance: -; j_gene: TRBJ2-1; CDR3nt: TGTGCCAGCAGCCCCCGACAGGAGTCCTACGATGAGCAGTTCTTC; CDR3aa: CASSPRQESYDEQFF
d_gene: -; v_gene: TRBV5-1; abundance: -; j_gene: TRBJ2-7; CDR3nt: TGCGCCAGCAGAGGGTCAAGGGGTATCTACGAGCAGTACTTC; CDR3aa: CASRGSRGIYEQYF
d_gene: -; v_gene: TRBV7-2; abundance: -; j_gene: TRBJ2-3; CDR3nt: TGTGCCAGCAGAGCACCCAGTGATGATACGCAGTATTTT; CDR3aa: CASRAPSDDTQYF
d_gene: -; v_gene: TRBV19; abundance: -; j_gene: TRBJ2-1; CDR3nt: TGTGCCAGTAGTATACCGCGGGCACATTCCGATGAGCAGTTCTTC; CDR3aa: CASSIPRAHSDEQFF
d_gene: -; v_gene: TRBV4-2; abundance: many; j_gene: TRBJ1-5; CDR3nt: TGTGCCAGCAGCCAAGGGACCCCGAGCGGGCTTCTAAATCAGCCCCAGCATTTT; CDR3aa: CASSQGTPSGLLNQPQHF
d_gene: TRBD2; v_gene: TRBV20-1; abundance: few; j_gene: TRBJ2-3; CDR3nt: TGCAGTGCTAGAGATTTGAGGGGAGCGGGAATCACAGATACGCAGTACTTT; CDR3aa: CSARDLRGAGITDTQYF
d_gene: -; v_gene: TRBV3-1; abundance: -; j_gene: TRBJ2-1; CDR3nt: TGTGCCAGCAGCCAAGTAGTAGGGATACCCTACAATGAGCAGTTCTTC; CDR3aa: CASSQVVGIPYNEQFF
d_gene: -; v_gene: TRBV20-1; abundance: -; j_gene: TRBJ2-7; CDR3nt: TGCAGTGCTGGACAGCGCCACGAGCAGTACTTC; CDR3aa: CSAGQRHEQYF
d_gene: -; v_gene: TRBV28; abundance: few; j_gene: TRBJ1-1; CDR3nt: TGTGCCAGCAGTCCTCAGTGGGGCACTGAAGCTTTCTTT; CDR3aa: CASSPQWGTEAFF
d_gene: -; v_gene: TRBV18; abundance: few; j_gene: TRBJ2-5; CDR3nt: TGTGCCAGCTCACCCCCAGGGGTTGTGGAAGAGACCCAGTACTTC; CDR3aa: CASSPPGVVEETQYF
d_gene: -; v_gene: TRBV5-1; abundance: -; j_gene: TRBJ1-1; CDR3nt: TGCGCCAGCAGCTGGCAGCGGGCCCCGGGCACTGAAGCTTTCTTT; CDR3aa: CASSWQRAPGTEAFF
d_gene: TRBD2; v_gene: TRBV4-3; abundance: few; j_gene: TRBJ2-1; CDR3nt: TGCGCCAGCAGCCAAGTAGCCGGACTAGCGATGGGTAATGAGCAGTTCTTC; CDR3aa: CASSQVAGLAMGNEQFF
d_gene: -; v_gene: TRBV6-2/TRBV6-3; abundance: few; j_gene: TRBJ2-6; CDR3nt: TGTGCCAGCACTGACTACAGGAACAGCTACTCTGGGGCCAACGTCCTGACTTTC; CDR3aa: CASTDYRNSYSGANVLTF
d_gene: TRBD1; v_gene: TRBV12-3/TRBV12-4; abundance: few; j_gene: TRBJ1-3; CDR3nt: TGTGCCAGCAGTTTCTCGACAGGGAGAAACACCATATATTTT; CDR3aa: CASSFSTGRNTIYF
d_gene: -; v_gene: TRBV12-3/TRBV12-4; abundance: -; j_gene: TRBJ2-7; CDR3nt: TGTGCCAGCAGTTTAAATTGGGGGCGCAACGAGCAGTACTTC; CDR3aa: CASSLNWGRNEQYF
d_gene: -; v_gene: TRBV20-1; abundance: few; j_gene: TRBJ2-6; CDR3nt: TGCAGTGCTAGAGATAGGGTCGGGTCCGGGGCCAACGTCCTGACTTTC; CDR3aa: CSARDRVGSGANVLTF